This T cell receptor beta chain comes out of a study of CD8+ T cells in alopecia areata. The overall study: Treated patients took oral tofacitinib at 5 to 10 mg twice daily. Study-wide results and limits: Scalp samples also yield sequences from resident alphabeta T cells of normal skin. Relative to normal scalp, lesional scalp, especially alopecia totalis/universalis, showed higher clonality. Scalp clonality decreased significantly with tofacitinib, and so did expanded CD8+ clones among the top 100.

As to treatment: oral pan-JAK inhibitor, 5-10 mg twice daily. Only a few counts were recorded for this clone. Its antigen is as yet unknown. The sequencing template was cDNA reverse transcribed from extracted RNA. Assay used: immunoSEQ multiplex PCR; TCRdb lists only in-frame clones, some missing. The sample has 150,000 to 200,000 clones, under 80% seen once. Per the germline V gene, CDR1 is MNHEY and CDR2 is SVGAGI. This CDR3 has 14 residues. Unmatched junction bases numbered 5, after V lost 6 bases and J lost 4 bases. Sample: CD4+ T cells sorted from blood, taken around week 50, from a patient treated with tofacitinib. This sequence originates from a human donor with alopecia areata. This sequence joins TRBV6-5 and TRBJ1-4, with 7 bases identical to TRBD1. Here the CDR3 reads CASRTGTVNEKLFF. The CDR3 bases are TGTGCCAGCAGGACCGGGACAGTTAATGAAAAACTGTTTTTT.